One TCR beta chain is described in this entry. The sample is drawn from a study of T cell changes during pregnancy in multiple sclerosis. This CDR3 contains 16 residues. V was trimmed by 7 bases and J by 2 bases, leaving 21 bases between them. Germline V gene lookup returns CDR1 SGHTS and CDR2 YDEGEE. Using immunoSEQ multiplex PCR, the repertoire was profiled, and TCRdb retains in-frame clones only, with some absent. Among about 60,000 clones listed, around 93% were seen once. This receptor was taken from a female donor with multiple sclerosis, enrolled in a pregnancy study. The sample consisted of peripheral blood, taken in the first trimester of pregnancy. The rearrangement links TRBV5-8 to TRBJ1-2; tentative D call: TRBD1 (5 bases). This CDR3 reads CASGSNVRGTNYGYTF. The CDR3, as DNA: TGTGCCAGCGGCTCAAATGTTAGGGGAACGAACTATGGCTACACCTTC.